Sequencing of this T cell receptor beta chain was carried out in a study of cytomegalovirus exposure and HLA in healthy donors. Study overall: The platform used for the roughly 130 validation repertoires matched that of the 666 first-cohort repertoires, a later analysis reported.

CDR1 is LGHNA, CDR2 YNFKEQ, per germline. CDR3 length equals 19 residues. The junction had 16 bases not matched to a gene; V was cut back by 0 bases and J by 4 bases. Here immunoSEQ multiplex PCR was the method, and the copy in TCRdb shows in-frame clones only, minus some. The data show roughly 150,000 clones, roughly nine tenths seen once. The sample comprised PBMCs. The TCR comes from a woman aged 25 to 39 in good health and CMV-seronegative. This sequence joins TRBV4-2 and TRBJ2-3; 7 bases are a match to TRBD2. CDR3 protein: CASSQDLAGARELADTQYF. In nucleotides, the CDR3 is TGTGCCAGCAGCCAAGATCTGGCGGGAGCTCGGGAGCTGGCAGATACGCAGTATTTT.